Below, 26 T cell receptor beta chains from the same sample are listed, as sequenced in a study of shared clonotypes between healthy human individuals. TCRdb keeps only in-frame clones here, not all; method: immunoSEQ multiplex PCR. The sample has roughly 1 million clones; around 74% are singletons. The sample taken for sequencing was memory CD4+ T cells sorted from blood. Noted subset: CD45RA-negative fraction. The receptors were gathered from a man aged 18 to 29 in good health.

As concerns this clone: A clone one base away is much larger, so this may be a read error. Other DNA sequences in the same sample also yield this CDR3. This chain joins TRBV7-9 and TRBJ2-7, with D hard to call. Germline V gives CDR1 SEHNR, CDR2 FQNEAQ (reference sequence). V was clipped by 5 bases and J by 2 bases, with 4 bases between them. The CDR3 loop spans 11 amino acids. CDR3 DNA: TGTGCCAGCAGCCTAACCTACGAGCAGTACTTC. It encodes CASSLTYEQYF.

This clone appeared a single time. This sample also contains other DNA sequences that code for the same CDR3. V and J are TRBV7-2 and TRBJ2-1; 8 bases map to TRBD1. Looked up from germline, CDR1 is SGHTA and CDR2 is FQGNSA. The CDR3 is 15 amino acids. Losses at the gene ends were 5 bases for V and 0 bases for J; bases not matched to a gene: 3. DNA for the CDR3: TGTGCCAGCAGCCCCGACAGGGGCTCCTACAATGAGCAGTTCTTC. Translated, it gives CASSPDRGSYNEQFF.

This clone has more than one count but fewer than ten. The gene calls are TRBV19 and TRBJ1-1, with D uncertain. The germline gives CDR1 LNHDA, CDR2 SQIVND (reference sequence). CDR3 length: 14 amino acids. V lost 1 base, J lost 5 bases, and 11 bases lay in between. The CDR3 bases are TGTGCCAGTAGTATAGTTTCGTTTAGGACTGAAGCTTTCTTT. Translation: CASSIVSFRTEAFF.

V and J are TRBV6-4 and TRBJ2-3; 8 bases map to TRBD2. Germline CDR1 is MRHNA and CDR2 is SNTAGT. This CDR3 is built from 15 residues. V was clipped by 5 bases and J by 5 bases; unmatched bases: 9. CDR3 sequence: CASSRTSSTGDTQYF. The CDR3, as DNA: TGTGCCAGCAGTAGGACTAGCTCCACCGGAGATACGCAGTATTTT.

This clone was counted a few times. The rearrangement joins TRBV4-3 to TRBJ2-2; D is ambiguous. Germline V CDR1 and CDR2: LGHNA, YSLEER. This CDR3 is 16 amino acids long. The germline V and J ends were trimmed by 4 bases and 0 bases, with 12 bases remaining between them. This chain's CDR3 is CASSRMQMSNTGELFF. CDR3 nucleotides: TGCGCCAGCAGCCGGATGCAGATGTCGAACACCGGGGAGCTGTTTTTT.

V is TRBV4-1 and J is TRBJ1-1, with D uncertain. CDR3 size: 17 residues. CDR1 and CDR2 from the germline V gene are MGHRA and YSYEKL. Deletions cut 0 bases from V and 1 base from J, with 15 bases between. The CDR3 loop reads CASSQEGIGSKNTEAFF. The DNA of the CDR3 is TGCGCCAGCAGCCAAGAGGGGATAGGGTCAAAGAACACTGAAGCTTTCTTT.

This chain uses TRBV5-4 with TRBJ1-1; 7 bases match TRBD1. The length of the CDR3 is 17 residues. The trim removed 1 base at V and 0 bases at J, leaving 9 bases unmatched. The germline V gene encodes CDR1 SGHNT and CDR2 YYREEE (reference sequence). In nucleotides, the CDR3 is TGTGCCAGCAGCTTGACTGGGGACAGAACACTGAACACTGAAGCTTTCTTT. Protein product: CASSLTGDRTLNTEAFF.

The chain carries TRBV27 and TRBJ1-5; D is undetermined. The germline gives CDR1 MNHEY, CDR2 SMNVEV (reference sequence). The CDR3 totals 15 residues. V lost 5 bases and J 6 bases, leaving 17 bases between the germline ends. In DNA form, the CDR3 reads TGTGCCAGCAGTCCTCATCGTTCAGTAGGTCAGCCCCAGCATTTT. Amino acid sequence: CASSPHRSVGQPQHF.

The rearrangement uses TRBV27 and TRBJ2-7; 11 bases agree with TRBD2. The CDR3 loop spans 14 amino acids. CDR1 and CDR2 from the germline V gene are MNHEY and SMNVEV (reference sequence). The V gene end was trimmed by 5 bases and the J gene end by 2 bases; junction bases not matched to a gene: 2. The CDR3 loop reads CASSKTSGTYEQYF. In DNA, the CDR3 is TGTGCCAGCAGTAAGACTAGCGGGACCTACGAGCAGTACTTC.

This chain links TRBV5-1 with TRBJ2-3; 15 nucleotides line up with TRBD2. V was pared by 4 bases and J by 10 bases, with 10 bases of the junction left unmatched. CDR1 SGHRS and CDR2 YFSETQ come from the germline V gene. The CDR3 consists of 16 residues. The CDR3 nucleotides read TGCGCCAGCAGCATTGGACTAGCGGGAGGGCCCGACGCGCAGTATTTT. It specifies CASSIGLAGGPDAQYF.

The V gene is TRBV4-1, the J gene TRBJ1-1, with 8 bases aligning to TRBD1. The CDR3 runs to 15 residues. J gave up 0 bases and V 6 bases, and 6 bases lay outside the gene matches. CDR1 MGHRA and CDR2 YSYEKL come from the germline V gene. The CDR3 loop reads CASSRQGAMNTEAFF. CDR3 bases: TGCGCCAGCAGTAGGCAGGGGGCAATGAACACTGAAGCTTTCTTT.

Details on this clone: A far larger clone is off by one base, so a read error is likely. Additional DNA sequences in this sample encode the identical CDR3. This chain connects TRBV19 to TRBJ1-6, with 7 bases lining up with TRBD1. The CDR3 totals 14 residues. Germline V CDR1 and CDR2: LNHDA, SQIVND (reference sequence). The V segment lost 3 bases and the J segment 6 bases; nucleotides outside the gene matches: 2. CDR3 in DNA: TGTGCCAGTAGTATCGACAGGGCTAATTCACCCCTCCACTTT. Translated, it gives CASSIDRANSPLHF.

This clone was seen only once. The V gene is TRBV5-5, the J gene TRBJ2-7, with a weak D call TRBD1 (5 bases). The CDR3 length is 13 residues. The V end lost 4 bases, the J end lost 4 bases, and 12 bases lay between the germline ends. Germline values: CDR1 SGHKS, CDR2 YYEKEE (reference sequence). CDR3 DNA: TGTGCCAGCAGCGACCAGGGAAGGTACGAGCAGTACTTC. Protein sequence: CASSDQGRYEQYF.

With regard to this clone: Other DNA sequences within the sample encode an identical CDR3. The CDR3 sequence is CASSVTANTEAFF. In DNA form, the CDR3 reads TGTGCCAGCAGCGTGACAGCGAACACTGAAGCTTTCTTT. The genes are TRBV9 and TRBJ1-1, with D perhaps TRBD1 (5 bases). V gave up 2 bases and J gave up 1 base, with 6 bases separating them. Germline CDR1 reads SGDLS; CDR2 reads YYNGEE. The CDR3 is 13 amino acids.

V is TRBV9 and J is TRBJ1-1; possibly TRBD1 for D (5 bases). The V end lost 5 bases, the J end lost 0 bases, and 11 bases lay between the germline ends. Germline CDR1 is SGDLS and CDR2 is YYNGEE. The CDR3 loop spans 14 amino acids. This CDR3 is CASSRQLMNTEAFF. CDR3 coding DNA: TGTGCCAGCAGTCGACAGCTTATGAACACTGAAGCTTTCTTT.

The chain is built from TRBV30 and TRBJ1-2, with 10 bases matching TRBD1. The V gene's germline CDR1 is GTSNPN and CDR2 SVGIG (reference sequence). This CDR3 region has 15 residues. Trimming removed 0 bases from V and 7 bases from J; junction bases left unmatched: 8. The CDR3 spells CAWSVSRQGAVGYTF. CDR3 bases: TGTGCCTGGAGTGTATCGCGACAGGGGGCCGTTGGCTACACCTTC.

The V and J genes are TRBV5-1 and TRBJ2-2; D call uncertain. The CDR3 spans 15 residues. Between the trimmed V and J ends, which lost 4 bases and 4 bases, there was a span of 14 bases. In germline, CDR1 is SGHRS, CDR2 YFSETQ. CDR3 residues: CASSQDPMGTGELFF. In DNA, the CDR3 is TGCGCCAGCAGCCAAGACCCTATGGGCACCGGGGAGCTGTTTTTT.

The chain carries TRBV2 and TRBJ1-1; TRBD1 aligns across 9 bases. This CDR3 is 14 amino acids long. V was clipped by 5 bases and J by 11 bases; unmatched bases: 12. Germline V gives CDR1 SNHLY, CDR2 FYNNEI. The CDR3 nucleotides read TGTGCCAGCAGTATTGGACAGGGGCAGAGGGGGGCTTTCTTT. Translating gives CASSIGQGQRGAFF.

The chain has TRBV10-3 and TRBJ2-5; D is possibly TRBD2 (6 bases). Germline lookup yields CDR1 ENHRY and CDR2 SYGVKD. The CDR3 contains 15 residues. Trimming shortened V by 7 bases and J by 1 base, and 16 bases separated the two germline ends. CDR3 residues: CAITRDSARQETQYF. CDR3 bases: TGTGCCATCACCCGGGACTCTGCCCGCCAAGAGACCCAGTACTTC.

The chain has TRBV19 and TRBJ1-6, with 10 bases matching TRBD1. V dropped 8 bases and J dropped 4; count of bases not matched to a gene: 8. CDR3 length: 16 amino acids. CDR1 is LNHDA, CDR2 SQIVND, per germline (reference sequence). CDR3 loop: CASGETGGAYNSPLHF. The CDR3, as DNA: TGTGCCAGTGGGGAGACAGGGGGCGCGTATAATTCACCCCTCCACTTT.

The chain has TRBV7-2 and TRBJ2-7; tentatively, D is TRBD2 (6 bases). The CDR3 has 13 residues. V was cut by 5 bases and J by 3 bases, with 11 bases left in between. Germline V gives CDR1 SGHTA, CDR2 FQGNSA. CDR3 protein: CASSPSRGYEQYF. The CDR3 DNA reads as TGTGCCAGCAGCCCATCGCGGGGCTACGAGCAGTACTTC.

This clone was observed a single time. This sample includes further DNA sequences coding for the same CDR3. V and J are TRBV28 and TRBJ1-4, with TRBD1 matching 8 bases. The J segment lost 0 bases and the V segment lost 2 bases, leaving 2 bases of the junction unmatched. The CDR3 runs to 16 residues. Germline V gene sequence: CDR1 MDHEN, CDR2 SYDVKM. CDR3 bases: TGTGCCAGCAGTTTACAGGGGGCCACAACTAATGAAAAACTGTTTTTT. Translated: CASSLQGATTNEKLFF.

V usage is TRBV7-2 and J usage is TRBJ2-1, with D possibly matching TRBD1 (5 bases). V lost 2 bases and J 2 bases, leaving 10 bases between the germline ends. Germline V CDR1 and CDR2: SGHTA, FQGNSA. CDR3 size: 15 residues. The CDR3 loop is CASSLSPRAYNEQFF. The CDR3 bases are TGTGCCAGCAGCTTATCTCCCAGGGCCTACAATGAGCAGTTCTTC.

V is TRBV10-2 and J is TRBJ1-3; the match to TRBD1 covers 7 bases. CDR3 length: 15 amino acids. Looked up from germline, CDR1 is WSHSY and CDR2 is SAAADI. Trimming took 5 bases from V and 4 from J; bases not matched to a gene: 8. Here the CDR3 DNA reads TGCGCCAGCAGTTTACAGGGGCTATCCGGAAACACCATATATTTT. Translation: CASSLQGLSGNTIYF.

This chain joins TRBV18 and TRBJ2-5, with TRBD1 as a possible D gene (5 bases). This CDR3 region has 17 residues. V lost 6 bases, J lost 5 bases, and 25 bases lay in between. Per germline, CDR1 KGHSH and CDR2 LQKENI. For the CDR3, the DNA is TGTGCCAGCTCGCCCGCTTCTAATAGACAGCTATGGGAGACCCAGTACTTC. This sequence encodes CASSPASNRQLWETQYF.

This clone was detected only a few times. The chain uses TRBV18 and TRBJ1-3, with D unresolved. The germline CDR1 and CDR2 sequences are KGHSH and LQKENI. V dropped 3 bases and J dropped 0 bases, with 15 bases sitting between them. CDR3 size: 17 residues. The CDR3 region is CASSPEILSYSGNTIYF. DNA of the CDR3: TGTGCCAGCTCACCTGAAATCCTATCCTACTCTGGAAACACCATATATTTT.